The rows below give T cell receptor beta chains drawn from one sample of a study of breast tumors, draining lymph nodes, adjacent tissues. One entry per CDR3 protein, called by TCRdb with MiXCR from the multiplex PCR reads. Of 170,000 or so distinct CDR3 sequences in the sample, 33% were seen once. Input material: axillary lymph node tissue. The receptor source for this set is a female donor with breast cancer. Some clones in this sample may be carry-over from other donors' samples. The CDR3 runs from the conserved cysteine through the conserved F or W. D genes are given only for firm matches. Clone sizes are given selectively: once, few, many, or a class where the clone is expanded.

>TRBJ2-3|-|TRBV27|-
CASKMLLGADTQYF
TGTGCCAGCAAAATGCTTTTGGGTGCAGATACGCAGTATTTT
>TRBJ2-7|-|TRBV12-3/TRBV12-4|many
CASSLNFGQGNEQYF
TGTGCCAGCAGTTTAAATTTCGGTCAGGGAAACGAGCAGTACTTC
>TRBJ2-3|-|TRBV5-8|-
CASSPRFAADTQYF
TGTGCCAGCAGCCCCCGATTCGCGGCAGATACGCAGTATTTT
>TRBJ1-5|-|TRBV24-1|-
CATSDSTGRNQPQHF
TGTGCCACCAGTGATTCGACAGGTCGTAATCAGCCCCAGCATTTT
>TRBJ2-5|-|TRBV6-1|many
CASSEDWKETQYF
TGTGCCAGCAGTGAGGACTGGAAAGAGACCCAGTACTTC
>TRBJ1-6|TRBD1|TRBV20-1|once
CSASIPGGTDSPLHF
TGCAGTGCTAGTATACCCGGGGGGACAGATTCACCCCTCCACTTT
>TRBJ2-1|TRBD2|TRBV6-1|few
CASSYLWTSGRVEQFF
TGTGCCAGCAGTTACTTGTGGACTAGCGGGAGGGTTGAGCAGTTCTTC
>TRBJ1-2|-|TRBV6-6|-
CASRLGSGGFYGYTF
TGTGCCAGCAGACTTGGATCCGGAGGTTTCTATGGCTACACCTTC
>TRBJ2-5|-|TRBV5-1|-
CASSSENRGGMETQYF
TGCGCCAGCAGCTCCGAAAACAGGGGGGGCATGGAGACCCAGTACTTC
>TRBJ2-2|TRBD1|TRBV19|many
CASSPPGRGRNTGELFF
TGTGCCAGTAGTCCACCCGGCAGGGGGCGAAACACCGGGGAGCTGTTTTTT
>TRBJ2-6|-|TRBV20-1|once
CSAREGSAQNF
TGCAGTGCTAGAGAGGGGTCGGCCCAAAATTTC
>TRBJ1-2|-|TRBV5-1|many
CASSFGRGYGYTF
TGCGCCAGCAGCTTCGGCAGGGGCTATGGCTACACCTTC
>TRBJ1-1|TRBD1|TRBV19|few
CASRVDRAVNTEAFF
TGTGCCAGCAGAGTGGACAGGGCGGTGAACACTGAAGCTTTCTTT
>TRBJ1-5|TRBD1|TRBV5-8|many
CASSLDRDQPQHF
TGTGCCAGCAGCCTCGACAGGGATCAGCCCCAGCATTTT
>TRBJ2-1|TRBD2|TRBV20-1|many
CSAKLIAGGDFGDEQFF
TGCAGTGCTAAGTTAATAGCGGGGGGGGACTTTGGGGATGAGCAGTTCTTC
>TRBJ2-7|-|TRBV7-9|many
CASSLAQGSFYEQYF
TGTGCCAGCAGCTTAGCGCAGGGCAGTTTCTACGAGCAGTACTTC
>TRBJ2-5|TRBD1|TRBV12-3/TRBV12-4|many
CASGDSNQETQYF
TGTGCCAGCGGGGACAGTAACCAAGAGACCCAGTACTTC
>TRBJ2-7|-|TRBV15|-
CATSKSSSRGRHEQYF
TGTGCCACCAGCAAGAGCTCGAGCAGGGGAAGGCACGAGCAGTACTTC
>TRBJ2-3|-|TRBV28|-
CASSFEGVDTQYF
TGTGCCAGCAGTTTTGAAGGGGTAGATACGCAGTATTTT
>TRBJ2-3|-|TRBV5-6|many
CASSLFGDSAQYTQYF
TGTGCCAGCAGCTTGTTTGGTGACAGCGCACAGTATACGCAGTATTTT
>TRBJ1-5|-|TRBV6-6|many
CASTNLRNQPQHF
TGTGCCAGCACCAATCTACGCAATCAGCCCCAGCATTTT
>TRBJ2-5|-|TRBV7-3|-
CASSLIAGWQGTRHF
TGTGCCAGCAGCTTAATTGCGGGGTGGCAAGGGACCCGGCACTTC
>TRBJ2-3|-|TRBV27|-
CASSPYLTGTSTDTQYF
TGTGCCAGCAGTCCTTACCTGACAGGAACTAGCACAGATACGCAGTATTTT
>TRBJ2-2|-|TRBV2|many
CASSGNPGDTGELFF
TGTGCCAGCAGCGGTAATCCCGGGGACACCGGGGAGCTGTTTTTT
>TRBJ2-1|TRBD2|TRBV6-5|-
CASIPRRSSGGYNEQFF
TGTGCCAGCATCCCCAGACGCTCTAGCGGGGGTTACAATGAGCAGTTCTTC
>TRBJ1-2|TRBD1|TRBV20-1|many
CSTHEGGAGLGGYTF
TGCAGTACCCATGAAGGGGGCGCAGGGTTGGGGGGCTACACCTTC
>TRBJ2-7|TRBD2|TRBV10-3|many
CAIMGRERGEQYF
TGTGCCATCATGGGCCGGGAGCGGGGGGAGCAGTACTTC
>TRBJ2-7|-|TRBV5-8|many
CASSFVGLGPYEQYF
TGTGCCAGCAGCTTCGTGGGGCTAGGCCCTTACGAGCAGTACTTC
>TRBJ1-2|-|TRBV5-8|many
CASSLGGGYGGYTF
TGTGCCAGCAGCTTGGGTGGGGGCTATGGAGGCTACACCTTC
>TRBJ2-7|TRBD2|TRBV20-1|many
CSARESGSSPYEQYF
TGCAGTGCTAGAGAGAGCGGGAGCTCCCCCTACGAGCAGTACTTC
>TRBJ2-1|-|TRBV20-1|few
CSARWWRSYTEQFF
TGCAGTGCTAGGTGGTGGCGGTCCTACACTGAGCAGTTCTTC
>TRBJ2-1|-|TRBV12-3/TRBV12-4|-
CASSHRVSFGQGNYNEQFF
TGTGCCAGCAGCCATCGGGTATCGTTTGGGCAGGGTAACTACAATGAGCAGTTCTTC
>TRBJ2-7|TRBD1|TRBV7-9|many
CASSRRQGSPYEQYF
TGTGCCAGCAGCCGACGACAGGGGTCCCCCTACGAGCAGTACTTC
>TRBJ2-1|-|TRBV12-3/TRBV12-4|-
CASSLEAGYRHNEQFF
TGTGCCAGCAGTTTAGAGGCGGGATACCGTCACAATGAGCAGTTCTTC
>TRBJ1-1|-|TRBV12-3/TRBV12-4|many
CASSFVGAGNTEAFF
TGTGCCAGCAGTTTCGTTGGGGCGGGGAACACTGAAGCTTTCTTT